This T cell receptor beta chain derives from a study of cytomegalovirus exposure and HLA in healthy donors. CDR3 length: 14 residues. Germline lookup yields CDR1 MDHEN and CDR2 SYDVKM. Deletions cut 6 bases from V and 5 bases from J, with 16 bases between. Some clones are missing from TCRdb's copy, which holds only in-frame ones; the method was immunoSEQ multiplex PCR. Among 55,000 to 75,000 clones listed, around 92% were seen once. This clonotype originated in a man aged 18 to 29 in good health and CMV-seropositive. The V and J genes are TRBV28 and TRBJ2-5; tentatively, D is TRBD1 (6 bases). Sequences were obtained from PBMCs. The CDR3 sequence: CASRYRDLGETQYF. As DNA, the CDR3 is TGTGCCAGCAGGTACAGGGACCTGGGGGAGACCCAGTACTTC.